This T cell receptor (beta chain) was profiled in a study of shared clonotypes between healthy human individuals. Investigators divided CD4+ cells into CD45RA+ naive and CD45RA-negative memory subsets. This CDR3 has 17 amino acids. In germline, CDR1 is MNHEY, CDR2 SMNVEV (reference sequence). Trimming removed 5 bases from V and 0 bases from J, with 14 bases in between. The data were produced by immunoSEQ multiplex PCR, yet TCRdb's version contains in-frame clones alone and is incomplete. The sample lists about 2.4 million clones, more than 85% seen once, with around 0.4% in the top ten. The sequence came from a man between 18 and 29 years old in good health. Some clones in this sample may be carry-over from other donors' samples. The chain links TRBV27 to TRBJ2-6, with D perhaps being TRBD1 or TRBD2 (5 bases each). The sample was naive CD4+ T cells from PBMCs. Subset here: CD45RA+ positively selected. As DNA, the CDR3 is TGTGCCAGCAGTCGACGGAGAGGGGACTCTGGGGCCAACGTCCTGACTTTC. Protein product: CASSRRRGDSGANVLTF.